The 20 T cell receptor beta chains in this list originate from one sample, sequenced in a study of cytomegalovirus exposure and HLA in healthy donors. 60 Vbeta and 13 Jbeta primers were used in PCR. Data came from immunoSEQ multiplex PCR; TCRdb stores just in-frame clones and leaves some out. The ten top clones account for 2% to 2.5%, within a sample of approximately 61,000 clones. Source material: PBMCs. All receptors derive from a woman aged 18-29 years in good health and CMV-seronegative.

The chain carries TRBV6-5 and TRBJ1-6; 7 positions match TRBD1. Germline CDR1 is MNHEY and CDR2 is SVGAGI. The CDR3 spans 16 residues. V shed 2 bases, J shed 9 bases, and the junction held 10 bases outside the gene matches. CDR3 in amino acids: CASSYHAGGAASPLHF. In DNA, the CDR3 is TGTGCCAGCAGTTACCACGCAGGGGGAGCGGCTTCACCCCTCCACTTT.

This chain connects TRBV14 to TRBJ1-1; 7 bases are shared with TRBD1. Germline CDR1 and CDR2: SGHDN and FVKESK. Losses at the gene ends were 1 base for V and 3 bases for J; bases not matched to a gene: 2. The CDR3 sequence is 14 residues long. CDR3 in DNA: TGTGCCAGCAGCCAAGCTGGGACAGACACTGAAGCTTTCTTT. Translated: CASSQAGTDTEAFF.

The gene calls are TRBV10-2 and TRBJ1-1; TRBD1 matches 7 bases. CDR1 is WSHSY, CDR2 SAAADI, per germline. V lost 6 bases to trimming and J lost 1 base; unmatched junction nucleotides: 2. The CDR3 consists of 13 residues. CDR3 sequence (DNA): TGCGCCAGCAGGGGACAGCCGAACACTGAAGCTTTCTTT. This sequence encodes CASRGQPNTEAFF.

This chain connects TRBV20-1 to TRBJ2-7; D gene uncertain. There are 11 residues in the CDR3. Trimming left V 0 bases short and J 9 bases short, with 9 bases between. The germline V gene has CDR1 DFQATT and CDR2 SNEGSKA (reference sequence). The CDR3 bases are TGCAGTGCTAGAGAATCTCCCAGGCAGTACTTC. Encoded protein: CSARESPRQYF.

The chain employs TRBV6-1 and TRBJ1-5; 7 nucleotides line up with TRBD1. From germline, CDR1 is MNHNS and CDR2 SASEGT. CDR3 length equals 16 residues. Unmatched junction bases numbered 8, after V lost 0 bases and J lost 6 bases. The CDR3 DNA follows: TGTGCCAGCAGTGAAGCCCTCCCAGGGGGTACTCAGCCCCAGCATTTT. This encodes CASSEALPGGTQPQHF.

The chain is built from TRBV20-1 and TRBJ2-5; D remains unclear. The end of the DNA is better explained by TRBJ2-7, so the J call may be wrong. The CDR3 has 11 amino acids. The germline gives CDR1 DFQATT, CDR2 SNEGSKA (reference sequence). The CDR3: CSARDLYEQYF. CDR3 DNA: TGCAGTGCTAGAGACCTGTACGAGCAGTACTTC.

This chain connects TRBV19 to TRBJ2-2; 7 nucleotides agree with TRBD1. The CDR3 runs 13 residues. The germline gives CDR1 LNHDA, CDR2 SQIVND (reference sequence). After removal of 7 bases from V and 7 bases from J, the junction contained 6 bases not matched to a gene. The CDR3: CASKDRWDGELFF. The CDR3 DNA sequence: TGTGCCAGTAAGGACAGGTGGGACGGGGAGCTGTTTTTT.

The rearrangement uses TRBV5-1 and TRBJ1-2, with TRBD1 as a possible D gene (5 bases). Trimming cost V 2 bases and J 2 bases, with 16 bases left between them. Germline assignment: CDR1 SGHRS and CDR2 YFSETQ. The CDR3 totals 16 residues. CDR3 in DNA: TGCGCCAGCAGCTTCGTAAAAGGGACTCTAAACTATGGCTACACCTTC. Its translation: CASSFVKGTLNYGYTF.

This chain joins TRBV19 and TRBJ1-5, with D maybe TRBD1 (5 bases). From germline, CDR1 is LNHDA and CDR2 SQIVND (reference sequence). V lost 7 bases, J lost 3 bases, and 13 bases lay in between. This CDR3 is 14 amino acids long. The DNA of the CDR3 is TGTGCCAGTACCCCAAGGGGCGTCAATCAGCCCCAGCATTTT. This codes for CASTPRGVNQPQHF.

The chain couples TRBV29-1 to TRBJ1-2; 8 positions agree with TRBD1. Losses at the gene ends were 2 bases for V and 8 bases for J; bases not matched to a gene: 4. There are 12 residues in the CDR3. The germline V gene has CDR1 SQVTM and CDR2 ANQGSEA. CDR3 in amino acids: CSVEQGASGYTF. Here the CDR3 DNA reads TGCAGCGTTGAACAGGGGGCAAGCGGCTACACCTTC.

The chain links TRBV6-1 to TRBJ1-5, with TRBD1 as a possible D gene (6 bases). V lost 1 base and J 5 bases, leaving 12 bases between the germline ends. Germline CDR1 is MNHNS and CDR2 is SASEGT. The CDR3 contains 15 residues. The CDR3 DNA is TGTGCCAGCAGTGAAGAGTTGTGGGGGCATCAGCCCCAGCATTTT. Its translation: CASSEELWGHQPQHF.

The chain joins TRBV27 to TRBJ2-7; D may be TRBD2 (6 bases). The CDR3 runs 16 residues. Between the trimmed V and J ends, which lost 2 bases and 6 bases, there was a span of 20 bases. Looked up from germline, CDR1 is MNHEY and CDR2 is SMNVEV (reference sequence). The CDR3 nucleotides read TGTGCCAGCAGTTTAGGACGCGCGGGGTACCTTCGCGAGCAGTACTTC. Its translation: CASSLGRAGYLREQYF.

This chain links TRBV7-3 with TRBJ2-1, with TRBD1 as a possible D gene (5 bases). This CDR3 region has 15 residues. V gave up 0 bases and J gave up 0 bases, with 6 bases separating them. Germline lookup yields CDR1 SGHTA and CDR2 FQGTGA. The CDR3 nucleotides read TGTGCCAGCAGCTTAACAGGGGACTCCTACAATGAGCAGTTCTTC. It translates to CASSLTGDSYNEQFF. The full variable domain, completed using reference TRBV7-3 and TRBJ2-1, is GAGVSQTPSNKVTEKGKYVELRCDPISGHTALYWYRQSLGQGPEFLIYFQGTGAADDSGLPNDRFFAVRPEGSVSTLKIQRTERGDSAVYLCASSLTGDSYNEQFFGPGTRLTVL.

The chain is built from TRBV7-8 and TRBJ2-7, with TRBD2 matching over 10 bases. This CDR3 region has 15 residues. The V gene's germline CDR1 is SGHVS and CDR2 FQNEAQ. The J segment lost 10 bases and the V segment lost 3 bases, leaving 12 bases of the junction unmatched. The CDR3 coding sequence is TGTGCCAGCAGCTTCTGGGCTAGCGGGAGTATGTACCAGTACTTC. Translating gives CASSFWASGSMYQYF.

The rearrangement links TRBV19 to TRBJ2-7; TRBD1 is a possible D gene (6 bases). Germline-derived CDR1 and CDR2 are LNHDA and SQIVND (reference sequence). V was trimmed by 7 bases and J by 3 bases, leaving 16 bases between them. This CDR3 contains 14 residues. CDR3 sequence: CASNDGTGHYEQYF. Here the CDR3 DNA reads TGTGCCAGTAATGACGGGACGGGACACTACGAGCAGTACTTC.

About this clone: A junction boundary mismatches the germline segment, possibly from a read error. CDR3 sequence reads: CARSLSGEQYF. DNA of the CDR3: TGTGCCAGAAGCTTATCGGGCGAGCAGTACTTC. The chain joins TRBV7-2 to TRBJ2-7, with D unresolved. CDR1 SGHTA and CDR2 FQGNSA come from the germline V gene. The CDR3 runs to 11 residues.

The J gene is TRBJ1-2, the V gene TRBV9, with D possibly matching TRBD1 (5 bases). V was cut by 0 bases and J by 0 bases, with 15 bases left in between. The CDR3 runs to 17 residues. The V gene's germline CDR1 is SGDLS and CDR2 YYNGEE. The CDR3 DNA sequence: TGTGCCAGCAGCGTAGGCATCATTCAGGGTGCTAACTATGGCTACACCTTC. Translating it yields CASSVGIIQGANYGYTF.

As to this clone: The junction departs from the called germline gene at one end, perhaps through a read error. The DNA of the CDR3 is TGTGCCAGCAGCGCAGGGGGCGCGAGCTCCGACAATGAGCAGTTCTTC. Amino acid sequence: CASSAGGASSDNEQFF. The chain employs TRBV5-4 and TRBJ2-1; TRBD1 aligns across 8 bases. CDR1 is SGHNT, CDR2 YYREEE, per germline (reference sequence). CDR3 size: 16 residues.

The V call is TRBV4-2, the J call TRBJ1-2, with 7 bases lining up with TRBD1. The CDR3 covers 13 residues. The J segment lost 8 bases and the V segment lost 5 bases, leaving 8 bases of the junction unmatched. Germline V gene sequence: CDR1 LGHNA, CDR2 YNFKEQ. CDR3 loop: CASSRQGSYGYTF. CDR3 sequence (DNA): TGTGCCAGCAGCAGACAGGGATCGTACGGCTACACCTTC.

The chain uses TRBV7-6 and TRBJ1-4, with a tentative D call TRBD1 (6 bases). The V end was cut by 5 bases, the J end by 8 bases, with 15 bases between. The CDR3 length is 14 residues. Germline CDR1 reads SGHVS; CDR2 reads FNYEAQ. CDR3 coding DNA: TGTGCCAGCAGCCCCGCACCAGGGGTCGAAAAACTGTTTTTT. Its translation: CASSPAPGVEKLFF.